A single sample is the source of the 26 T cell receptor beta chains below, sequenced in a study of shared clonotypes between healthy human individuals. Sequencing was performed with immunoSEQ multiplex PCR; in TCRdb, only in-frame clones are kept and a portion is missing. The sample lists 2 million or so clones, roughly 95% seen once, with roughly 0.13% in the top ten. Sequences were obtained from naive CD4+ T cells sorted from blood. Noted subset: CD45RA+ positively selected. Every receptor here comes from a man younger than 35 in good health.

The gene calls are TRBV30 and TRBJ1-3; 7 bases agree with TRBD1. V trimming: 1 base; J trimming: 4 bases; junction bases outside the gene matches: 4. The germline V gene encodes CDR1 GTSNPN and CDR2 SVGIG (reference sequence). The CDR3 is 14 amino acids. DNA for the CDR3: TGTGCCTGGAGTGGGGACAGCCCCGGAAACACCATATATTTT. Translated, it gives CAWSGDSPGNTIYF.

V gene TRBV5-1 combines with J gene TRBJ2-1; possible D gene TRBD1, 5 bases. The CDR3 covers 18 residues. Germline-derived CDR1 and CDR2 are SGHRS and YFSETQ. V lost 6 bases and J lost 0, with 22 bases in between. CDR3 DNA: TGCGCCAGCACCACCCTCCCCCCACAGGATAGCTCCTACAATGAGCAGTTCTTC. Translating gives CASTTLPPQDSSYNEQFF.

The chain links TRBV11-2 to TRBJ1-6; D call uncertain. Trimming removed 3 bases from V and 3 bases from J, with 12 bases in between. The germline CDR1 and CDR2 sequences are SGHAT and FQNNGV. The CDR3 is made up of 16 amino acids. The CDR3 spells CASSFSGKNYNSPLHF. The DNA for the CDR3 is TGTGCCAGCAGCTTTTCTGGTAAAAACTATAATTCACCCCTCCACTTT. Full variable domain (remainder filled in from reference TRBV11-2 and TRBJ1-6): EAGVAQSPRYKIIEKRQSVAFWCNPISGHATLYWYQQILGQGPKLLIQFQNNGVVDDSQLPKDRFSAERLKGVDSTLKIQPAKLEDSAVYLCASSFSGKNYNSPLHFGNGTRLTVT.

The chain is built from TRBV2 and TRBJ2-2; TRBD2 agrees at 8 bases. Germline CDR1 and CDR2: SNHLY and FYNNEI. The CDR3 totals 16 residues. The V and J ends lost 6 bases and 3 bases, in that order; junction bases with no gene match: 9. CDR3 loop: CASRKERGPHTGELFF. For the CDR3, the DNA is TGTGCCAGCAGGAAGGAGCGGGGGCCCCACACCGGGGAGCTGTTTTTT.

This clone occurred once. The genes are TRBV7-9 and TRBJ2-7; 9 nucleotides match TRBD1. This CDR3 region has 15 residues. Looked up from germline, CDR1 is SEHNR and CDR2 is FQNEAQ (reference sequence). After removal of 2 bases from V and 1 base from J, the junction contained 3 bases not matched to a gene. CDR3 nucleotides: TGTGCCAGCAGCTTATCGGGGACAGGGTCCTACGAGCAGTACTTC. As protein: CASSLSGTGSYEQYF.

J is TRBJ2-3 and V is TRBV25-1; D unclear. CDR3 length: 13 residues. Germline V CDR1 and CDR2: MGHDK, SYGVNS. V was pared by 4 bases and J by 1 base, with 6 bases between. CDR3 DNA sequence: TGTGCCAGCAGTGGTGCTGGCACAGATACGCAGTATTTT. As protein: CASSGAGTDTQYF.

The chain uses TRBV11-1 and TRBJ2-6; D remains unclear. CDR1 is SGHAT, CDR2 FQDESV, per germline (reference sequence). This CDR3 has 17 residues. Trimming left V 5 bases short and J 0 bases short, with 14 bases between. CDR3 in DNA: TGTGCCAGCAGCCCGGCCGTGGGCATCTCTGGGGCCAACGTCCTGACTTTC. The encoded protein is CASSPAVGISGANVLTF. The full variable domain, its missing parts supplied by reference TRBV11-1 and TRBJ2-6, is EAEVAQSPRYKITEKSQAVAFWCDPISGHATLYWYRQILGQGPELLVQFQDESVVDDSQLPKDRFSAERLKGVDSTLKIQPAELGDSAMYLCASSPAVGISGANVLTFGAGSRLTVL.

V usage is TRBV6-4 and J usage is TRBJ1-1; 8 nucleotides match TRBD1. This CDR3 is built from 14 residues. V shed 0 bases, J shed 4 bases, and the junction held 1 base outside the gene matches. Germline values: CDR1 MRHNA, CDR2 SNTAGT. CDR3 residues: CASSDSDRATEAFF. The CDR3 DNA reads as TGTGCCAGCAGTGACTCGGACAGGGCCACTGAAGCTTTCTTT.

The chain links TRBV4-1 to TRBJ2-3, with 9 bases aligning to TRBD1. J gave up 2 bases and V 6 bases, and 6 bases lay outside the gene matches. This CDR3 contains 15 residues. Per the germline V gene, CDR1 is MGHRA and CDR2 is YSYEKL. In DNA form, the CDR3 reads TGCGCCAGCAGTCGACAGGGGGACTACACAGATACGCAGTATTTT. Protein: CASSRQGDYTDTQYF.

The chain has TRBV7-9 and TRBJ1-1; 9 bases are shared with TRBD1. Germline CDR1 and CDR2: SEHNR and FQNEAQ (reference sequence). V trimming: 1 base; J trimming: 3 bases; junction bases outside the gene matches: 3. This CDR3 has 15 amino acids. The CDR3 nucleotides read TGTGCCAGCAGCTTAGGGGGACAGGGCTACACTGAAGCTTTCTTT. Amino acids: CASSLGGQGYTEAFF.

This rearrangement joins TRBV5-4 to TRBJ2-7; D is perhaps TRBD1 (6 bases). V dropped 5 bases and J dropped 2 bases, with 14 bases sitting between them. The CDR3 runs to 14 residues. Per germline, CDR1 SGHNT and CDR2 YYREEE (reference sequence). The CDR3 region is CASRKDSRTYEQYF. CDR3 coding DNA: TGTGCCAGCAGAAAGGACAGCCGTACCTACGAGCAGTACTTC.

The chain recombines TRBV6-6 with TRBJ2-4; D is unclear. The CDR3 covers 15 residues. Deletions cut 0 bases from V and 1 base from J, with 7 bases between. CDR1 and CDR2 (germline): MNHNY, SVGAGI (reference sequence). DNA for the CDR3: TGTGCCAGCAGTTACTCGAAGGAGGCCAAAAACATTCAGTACTTC. Its protein product is CASSYSKEAKNIQYF.

This chain links TRBV7-2 with TRBJ1-5; D is uncertain. V lost 3 bases, J lost 5 bases, and 8 bases lay in between. From germline, CDR1 is SGHTA and CDR2 FQGNSA. The CDR3 has 13 amino acids. The CDR3 is CASSFSPDQPQHF. The CDR3 nucleotides are TGTGCCAGCAGCTTTTCCCCGGATCAGCCCCAGCATTTT.

The chain recombines TRBV25-1 with TRBJ2-6, with unresolved D. CDR1 and CDR2 from the germline V gene are MGHDK and SYGVNS. The V gene lost 4 bases and the J gene lost 0 bases, with 10 bases spanning the gap. This CDR3 is 16 amino acids long. CDR3: CASSVAGSSGANVLTF. The DNA of the CDR3 is TGTGCCAGCAGTGTGGCCGGCTCCTCTGGGGCCAACGTCCTGACTTTC.

This sequence joins TRBV5-1 and TRBJ1-3; the match to TRBD1 covers 7 bases. The CDR3 has 15 amino acids. V lost 4 bases, J lost 3 bases, and 7 bases stayed unmatched. Germline assignment: CDR1 SGHRS and CDR2 YFSETQ. Here the CDR3 reads CASSPGTVHGNTIYF. CDR3 bases: TGCGCCAGCAGCCCAGGGACAGTCCATGGAAACACCATATATTTT.

This chain uses TRBV7-9 with TRBJ1-2; D call uncertain. CDR3 length equals 19 residues. With 5 bases removed from V and 2 bases from J, the gap between germline ends came to 27 bases. From germline, CDR1 is SEHNR and CDR2 FQNEAQ (reference sequence). The CDR3 DNA is TGTGCCAGCAGCCCCTGGTTGGATACCCGAAGTTCTGCCAACTATGGCTACACCTTC. Translated, it gives CASSPWLDTRSSANYGYTF.

J is TRBJ2-7 and V is TRBV7-2; the match to TRBD1 covers 7 bases. V lost 8 bases, J lost 0 bases, and 7 bases stayed unmatched. The CDR3 is 14 residues long. Germline CDR1 and CDR2: SGHTA and FQGNSA. The CDR3 reads CASLQDRSSYEQYF. DNA of the CDR3: TGTGCCAGCTTACAGGACAGGAGCTCCTACGAGCAGTACTTC. The variable domain in full, with the rest retrieved from reference TRBV7-2 and TRBJ2-7, is GAGVSQSPSNKVTEKGKDVELRCDPISGHTALYWYRQSLGQGLEFLIYFQGNSAPDKSGLPSDRFSAERTGGSVSTLTIQRTQQEDSAVYLCASLQDRSSYEQYFGPGTRLTVT.

A word on this clone: The same CDR3 arises from other DNA sequences in this sample as well. The chain combines TRBV10-3 with TRBJ2-2; D is perhaps TRBD1 (7 bases). V lost 6 bases and J lost 4, with 9 bases in between. The CDR3 contains 13 residues. Germline assignment: CDR1 ENHRY and CDR2 SYGVKD. The CDR3 is CAISQGGTGELFF. In DNA form, the CDR3 reads TGTGCCATCAGCCAGGGGGGCACCGGGGAGCTGTTTTTT.

This chain links TRBV19 with TRBJ2-1; 9 nucleotides align to TRBD1. V trimming: 3 bases; J trimming: 4 bases; junction bases outside the gene matches: 7. Germline V lookup: CDR1 LNHDA, CDR2 SQIVND (reference sequence). This CDR3 is built from 16 residues. The CDR3 reads CASSMTGQGPYNEQFF. CDR3 DNA: TGTGCCAGTAGTATGACAGGACAGGGGCCTTACAATGAGCAGTTCTTC.

The chain has TRBV5-1 and TRBJ1-1, with D maybe TRBD1 (5 bases). The CDR3 runs 15 residues. The V gene lost 3 bases and the J gene lost 1 base, with 13 bases spanning the gap. Germline V gene sequence: CDR1 SGHRS, CDR2 YFSETQ. In DNA form, the CDR3 reads TGCGCCAGCAGCTGGAGCGCAGGGAGGAACACTGAAGCTTTCTTT. This gives the protein CASSWSAGRNTEAFF.

Regarding this clone: Other DNA sequences from this sample encode an identical CDR3 as well. The chain employs TRBV9 and TRBJ1-5; 10 bases match TRBD1. CDR1 is SGDLS, CDR2 YYNGEE, per germline. CDR3 length: 15 residues. Unmatched junction bases numbered 3, after V lost 4 bases and J lost 2 bases. The CDR3 loop reads CASSLGTGGNQPQHF. CDR3 sequence (DNA): TGTGCCAGCAGCTTAGGGACAGGGGGCAATCAGCCCCAGCATTTT.

V is TRBV27 and J is TRBJ2-6, with 9 bases that match TRBD1. The germline V gene encodes CDR1 MNHEY and CDR2 SMNVEV (reference sequence). The CDR3 runs 18 residues. V trimming: 3 bases; J trimming: 2 bases; junction bases outside the gene matches: 8. CDR3 coding DNA: TGTGCCAGCAGTTTTACCGGGACAGGGTCGGCTGGGGCCAACGTCCTGACTTTC. Protein sequence: CASSFTGTGSAGANVLTF.

The chain joins TRBV28 to TRBJ2-7, with D uncertain. Germline V gives CDR1 MDHEN, CDR2 SYDVKM. CDR3 length: 13 amino acids. Between the trimmed V and J ends, which lost 7 bases and 3 bases, there was a span of 13 bases. This CDR3 is CASTRPGFYEQYF. In DNA form, the CDR3 reads TGTGCCAGCACCCGGCCGGGTTTCTACGAGCAGTACTTC.

The chain employs TRBV18 and TRBJ2-1; 11 bases line up with TRBD2. CDR1 and CDR2 (germline): KGHSH, LQKENI. This CDR3 contains 17 residues. V lost 6 bases to trimming and J lost 6 bases; unmatched junction nucleotides: 13. The DNA for the CDR3 is TGTGCCAGCTCGCGAGAAGGGACTAGCGGTGGCGGCAATGAGCAGTTCTTC. It codes for CASSREGTSGGGNEQFF.

A note on this clone: A much more abundant neighbour one base away suggests this may be a read error. The rearrangement links TRBV11-2 to TRBJ2-7; D is unresolved. The germline CDR1 and CDR2 sequences are SGHAT and FQNNGV. The CDR3 totals 12 residues. V dropped 1 base and J dropped 4 bases, with 5 bases sitting between them. The CDR3 loop is CASSLGEYEQYF. The CDR3 coding sequence is TGTGCCAGCAGCTTAGGAGAGTACGAGCAGTACTTC.

The chain recombines TRBV7-8 with TRBJ1-1, with D maybe TRBD1 (5 bases). This CDR3 region has 14 residues. The germline gives CDR1 SGHVS, CDR2 FQNEAQ. The ends were cut back, 5 bases at V and 1 base at J, with 11 bases in the middle. The CDR3 sequence: CASSRGTENTEAFF. The CDR3 nucleotides are TGTGCCAGCAGCCGTGGGACGGAGAACACTGAAGCTTTCTTT.